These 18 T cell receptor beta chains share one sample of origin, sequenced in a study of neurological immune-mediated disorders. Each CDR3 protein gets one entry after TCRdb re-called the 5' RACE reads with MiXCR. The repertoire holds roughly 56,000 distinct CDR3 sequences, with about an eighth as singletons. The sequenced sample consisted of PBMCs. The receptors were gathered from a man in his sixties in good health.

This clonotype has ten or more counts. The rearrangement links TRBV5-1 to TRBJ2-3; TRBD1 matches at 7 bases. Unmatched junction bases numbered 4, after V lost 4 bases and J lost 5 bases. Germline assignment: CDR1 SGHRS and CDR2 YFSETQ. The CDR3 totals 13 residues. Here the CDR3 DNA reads TGCGCCAGCAGCACCGACAGGGTAGATACGCAGTATTTT. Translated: CASSTDRVDTQYF.

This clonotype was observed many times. CDR3: CASSAGGAGETQYF. In DNA, the CDR3 is TGTGCCAGCAGCGCAGGGGGGGCAGGAGAGACCCAGTACTTC. This sequence joins TRBV7-8 and TRBJ2-5; D may correspond to TRBD1 or TRBD2 (7 bases each). CDR1 and CDR2 from the germline V gene are SGHVS and FQNEAQ. The CDR3 contains 14 residues. Trimming stripped 5 bases from V and 4 bases from J, with 14 bases between.

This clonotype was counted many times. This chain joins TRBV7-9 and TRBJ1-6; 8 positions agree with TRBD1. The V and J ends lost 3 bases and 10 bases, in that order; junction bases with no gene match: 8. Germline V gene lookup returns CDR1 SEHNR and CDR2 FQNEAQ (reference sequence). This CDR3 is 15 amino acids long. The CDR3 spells CASSLGTGVRSPLHF. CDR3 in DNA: TGTGCCAGCAGCTTGGGGACAGGCGTTCGATCACCCCTCCACTTT.

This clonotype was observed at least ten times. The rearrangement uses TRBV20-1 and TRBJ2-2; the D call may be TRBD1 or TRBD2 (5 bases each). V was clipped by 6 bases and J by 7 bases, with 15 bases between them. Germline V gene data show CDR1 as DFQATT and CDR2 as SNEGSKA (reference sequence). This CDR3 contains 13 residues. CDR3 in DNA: TGCAGTGCGAGGGGCAGGGCGAACGGGGAGCTGTTTTTT. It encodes CSARGRANGELFF.

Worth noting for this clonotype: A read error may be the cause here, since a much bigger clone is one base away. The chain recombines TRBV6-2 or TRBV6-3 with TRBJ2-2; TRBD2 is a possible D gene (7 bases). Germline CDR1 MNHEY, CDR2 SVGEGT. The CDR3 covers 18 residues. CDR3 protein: CARSPIRGAPINTGELFF. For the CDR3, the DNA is TGTGCCCGCAGCCCGATACGGGGGGCGCCGATTAACACCGGGGAGCTGTTTTTT.

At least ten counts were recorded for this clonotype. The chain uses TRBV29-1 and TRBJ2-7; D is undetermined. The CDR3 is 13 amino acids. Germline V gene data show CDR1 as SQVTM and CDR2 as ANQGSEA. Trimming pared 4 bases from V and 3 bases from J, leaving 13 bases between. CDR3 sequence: CSVVVSLGYEQYF. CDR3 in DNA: TGCAGCGTTGTAGTTTCTCTAGGCTACGAGCAGTACTTC.

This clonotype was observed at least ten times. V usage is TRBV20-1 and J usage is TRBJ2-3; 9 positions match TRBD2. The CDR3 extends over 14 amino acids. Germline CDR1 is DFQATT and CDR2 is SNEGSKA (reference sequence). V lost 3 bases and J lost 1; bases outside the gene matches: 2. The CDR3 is CSASRTSGTDTQYF. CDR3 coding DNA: TGCAGTGCTAGCCGGACTAGCGGCACAGATACGCAGTATTTT.

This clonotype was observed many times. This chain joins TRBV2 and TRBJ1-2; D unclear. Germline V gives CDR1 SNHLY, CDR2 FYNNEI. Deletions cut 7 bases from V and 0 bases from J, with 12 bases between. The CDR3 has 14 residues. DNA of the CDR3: TGTGCCAGCAACCCCATAGGATCTAACTATGGCTACACCTTC. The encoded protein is CASNPIGSNYGYTF.

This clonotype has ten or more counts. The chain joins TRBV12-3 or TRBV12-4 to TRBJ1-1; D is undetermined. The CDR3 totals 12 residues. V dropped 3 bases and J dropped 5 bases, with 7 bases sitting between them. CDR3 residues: CASSFGRTEAFF. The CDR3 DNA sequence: TGTGCCAGCAGTTTCGGGAGAACTGAAGCTTTCTTT.

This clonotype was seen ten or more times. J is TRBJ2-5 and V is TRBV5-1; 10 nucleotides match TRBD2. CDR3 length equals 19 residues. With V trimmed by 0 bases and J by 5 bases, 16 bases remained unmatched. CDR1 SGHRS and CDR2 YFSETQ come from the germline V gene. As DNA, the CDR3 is TGCGCCAGCAGCTTGGCCCAGAGCGGGGGGGCTGGGAGAAGCGAGACCCAGTACTTC. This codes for CASSLAQSGGAGRSETQYF.

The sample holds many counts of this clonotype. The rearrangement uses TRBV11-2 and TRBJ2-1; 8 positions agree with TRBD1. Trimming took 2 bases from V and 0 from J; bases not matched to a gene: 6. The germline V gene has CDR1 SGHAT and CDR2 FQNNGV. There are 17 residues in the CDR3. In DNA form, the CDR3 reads TGTGCCAGCAGCTTATCGACAGGGGTCAGCTCCTACAATGAGCAGTTCTTC. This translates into CASSLSTGVSSYNEQFF.

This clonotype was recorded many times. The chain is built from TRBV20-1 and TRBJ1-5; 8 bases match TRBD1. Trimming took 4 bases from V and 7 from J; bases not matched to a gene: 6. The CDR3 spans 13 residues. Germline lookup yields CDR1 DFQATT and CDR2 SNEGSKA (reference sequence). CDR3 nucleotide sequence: TGCAGTGCTACCGACAGGGGAGCCCAGCCCCAGCATTTT. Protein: CSATDRGAQPQHF.

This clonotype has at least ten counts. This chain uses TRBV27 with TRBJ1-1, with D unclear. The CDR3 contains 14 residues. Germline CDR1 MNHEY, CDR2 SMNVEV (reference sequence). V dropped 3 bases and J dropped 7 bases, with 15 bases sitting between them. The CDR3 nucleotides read TGTGCCAGCAGTTTGTGGGGAGCGCGAGGTGAAGCTTTCTTT. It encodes CASSLWGARGEAFF.

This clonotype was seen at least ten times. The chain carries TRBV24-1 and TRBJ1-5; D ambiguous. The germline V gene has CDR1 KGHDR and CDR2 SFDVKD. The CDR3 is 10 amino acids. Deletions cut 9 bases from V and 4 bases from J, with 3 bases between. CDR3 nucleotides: TGTGCCACCGGAAATCAGCCCCAGCATTTT. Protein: CATGNQPQHF.

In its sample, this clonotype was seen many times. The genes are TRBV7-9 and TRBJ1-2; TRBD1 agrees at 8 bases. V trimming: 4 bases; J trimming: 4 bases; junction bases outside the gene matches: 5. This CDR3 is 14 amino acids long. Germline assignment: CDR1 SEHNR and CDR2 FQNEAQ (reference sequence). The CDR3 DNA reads TGTGCCAGCAGCTCGTCGGACAGGGTCTATGGCTACACCTTC. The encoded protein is CASSSSDRVYGYTF.

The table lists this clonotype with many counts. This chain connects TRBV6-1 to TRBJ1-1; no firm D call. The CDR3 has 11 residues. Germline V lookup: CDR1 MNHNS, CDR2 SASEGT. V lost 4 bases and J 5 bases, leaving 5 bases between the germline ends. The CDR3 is CASSAMTEAFF. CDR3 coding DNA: TGTGCCAGCAGTGCAATGACTGAAGCTTTCTTT.

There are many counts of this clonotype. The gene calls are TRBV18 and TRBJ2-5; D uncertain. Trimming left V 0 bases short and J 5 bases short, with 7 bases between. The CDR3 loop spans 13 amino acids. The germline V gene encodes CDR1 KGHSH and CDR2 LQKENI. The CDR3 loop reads CASSPPLRETQYF. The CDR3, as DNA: TGTGCCAGCTCACCACCACTAAGGGAGACCCAGTACTTC. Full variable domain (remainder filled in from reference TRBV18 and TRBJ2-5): NAGVMQNPRHLVRRRGQEARLRCSPMKGHSHVYWYRQLPEEGLKFMVYLQKENIIDESGMPKERFSAEFPKEGPSILRIQQVVRGDSAAYFCASSPPLRETQYFGPGTRLLVL.

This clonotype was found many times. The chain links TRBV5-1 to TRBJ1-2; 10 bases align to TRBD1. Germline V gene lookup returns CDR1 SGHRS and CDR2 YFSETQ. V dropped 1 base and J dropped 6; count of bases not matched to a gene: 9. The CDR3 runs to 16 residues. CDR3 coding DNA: TGCGCCAGCAGCTTGTTCGGGACAGGGGAGGGAAATGGCTACACCTTC. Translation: CASSLFGTGEGNGYTF.